This T cell receptor (beta chain) came from a study of T cells after yellow fever vaccination. TCRdb passed the 5' RACE reads through MiXCR, listing each CDR3 protein once. Seen here are about 630,000 distinct CDR3 sequences, about 12% observed once, and the top ten hold under 15%. The CDR3 runs 16 residues. There are a few counts of this clonotype. The J gene is TRBJ2-5, the V gene TRBV21-1; TRBD1, the table's D call, lacks a check against the DNA. TRBV21-1 represents a pseudogene. The source is a man younger than 40 who received the YFV17D yellow fever vaccine. The sequenced sample was PBMCs, obtained on the day of the yellow fever booster vaccination. The CDR3 DNA is TGTGCCAGCAGCAAGATCCGGACAGGGTTGCGGGAGACCCAGTACTTC. This sequence encodes CASSKIRTGLRETQYF.